The TCR beta chain described here comes from a study of vaccination and CD4 T cells after COVID-19. Study in general: Convalescent patients gave post-COVID blood a median approximately 100 days post-diagnosis, range 35 to 161.

On this clonotype itself: Its antigen is still unknown.

Treatment here: 10-day PBMC culture with coronavirus spike peptide pools or control peptides (ViraFEST assay). Via ViraFEST, peptide pools expanded antigen-specific T cells before TCR sequencing. Wells that each held a few million PBMCs were cultured with around 9.4 IU/ml IL-2 and 7.5 to 10 ug/ml peptide pools. Sequencing of the DNA from cultured CD4+ T cells was carried out with the Oncomine TCR Beta short-read assay. In TCRdb, the PCR reads were re-called with MiXCR into one record per CDR3 protein. The sample has 1,500 to 2,000 distinct CDR3 sequences; about 59% are singletons. The clonotype originates from a human donor who had recovered from COVID-19. Here the sequenced sample was CD4+ T cells from blood, cultured in vitro, taken after SARS-CoV-2 vaccination.

The CDR3 loop is CASSVTGVVGELFF. The CDR3 coding sequence is TGTGCCAGCAGTGTAACAGGGGTTGTCGGGGAGCTGTTTTTT. V gene TRBV6-1 combines with J gene TRBJ2-2; 7 bases fit TRBD1. The germline V gene encodes CDR1 MNHNS and CDR2 SASEGT. CDR3 size: 14 residues. J lost 7 bases, V lost 4 bases, and 6 bases had no gene match.